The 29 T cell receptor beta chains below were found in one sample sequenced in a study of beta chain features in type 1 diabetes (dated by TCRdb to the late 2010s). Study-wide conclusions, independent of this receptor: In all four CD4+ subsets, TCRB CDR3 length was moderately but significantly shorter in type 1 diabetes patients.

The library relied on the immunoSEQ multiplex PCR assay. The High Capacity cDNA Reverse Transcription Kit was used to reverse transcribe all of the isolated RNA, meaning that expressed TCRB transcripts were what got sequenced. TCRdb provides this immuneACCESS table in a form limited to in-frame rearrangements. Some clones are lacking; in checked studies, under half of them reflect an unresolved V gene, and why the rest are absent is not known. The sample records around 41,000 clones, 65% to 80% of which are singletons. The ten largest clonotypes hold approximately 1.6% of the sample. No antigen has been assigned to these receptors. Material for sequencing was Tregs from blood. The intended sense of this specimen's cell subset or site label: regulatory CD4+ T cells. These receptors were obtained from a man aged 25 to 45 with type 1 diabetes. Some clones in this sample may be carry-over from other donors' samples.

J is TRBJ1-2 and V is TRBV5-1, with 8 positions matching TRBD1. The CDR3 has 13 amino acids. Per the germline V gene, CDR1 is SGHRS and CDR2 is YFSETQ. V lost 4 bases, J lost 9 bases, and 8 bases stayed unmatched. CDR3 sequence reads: CASSVGQDPSYTF. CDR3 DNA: TGCGCCAGCAGCGTGGGACAGGACCCAAGCTACACCTTC.

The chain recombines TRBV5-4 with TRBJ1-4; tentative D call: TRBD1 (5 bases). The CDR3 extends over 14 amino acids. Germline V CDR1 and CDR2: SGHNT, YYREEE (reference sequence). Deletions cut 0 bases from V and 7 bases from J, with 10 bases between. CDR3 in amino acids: CASSLGSTGEKLFF. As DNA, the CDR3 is TGTGCCAGCAGCTTGGGATCCACAGGTGAAAAACTGTTTTTT.

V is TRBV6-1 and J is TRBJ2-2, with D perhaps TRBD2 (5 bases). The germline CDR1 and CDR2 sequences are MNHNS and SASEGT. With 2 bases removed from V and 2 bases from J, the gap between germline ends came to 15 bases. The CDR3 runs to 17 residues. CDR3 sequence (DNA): TGTGCCAGCAGTGAAACCGGCGGGTATCTTAACACCGGGGAGCTGTTTTTT. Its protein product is CASSETGGYLNTGELFF.

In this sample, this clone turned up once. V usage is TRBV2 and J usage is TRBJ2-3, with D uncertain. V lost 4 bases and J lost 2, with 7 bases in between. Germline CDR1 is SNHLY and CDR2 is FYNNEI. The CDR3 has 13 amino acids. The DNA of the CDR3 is TGTGCCAGCAGTGCAGAAGTCACAGATACGCAGTATTTT. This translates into CASSAEVTDTQYF.

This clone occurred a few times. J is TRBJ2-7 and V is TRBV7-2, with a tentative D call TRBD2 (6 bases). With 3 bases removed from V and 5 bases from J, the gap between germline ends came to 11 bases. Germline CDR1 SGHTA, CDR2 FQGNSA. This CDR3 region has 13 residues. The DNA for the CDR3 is TGTGCCAGCAGCTTTAGGAGGGGAGACGAGCAGTACTTC. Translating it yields CASSFRRGDEQYF.

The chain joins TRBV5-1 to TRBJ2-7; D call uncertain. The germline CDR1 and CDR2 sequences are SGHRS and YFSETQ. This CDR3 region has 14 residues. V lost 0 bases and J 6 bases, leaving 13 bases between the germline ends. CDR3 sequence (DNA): TGCGCCAGCAGCTTGGCCCCCCTTCCCAGCGAGCAGTACTTC. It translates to CASSLAPLPSEQYF.

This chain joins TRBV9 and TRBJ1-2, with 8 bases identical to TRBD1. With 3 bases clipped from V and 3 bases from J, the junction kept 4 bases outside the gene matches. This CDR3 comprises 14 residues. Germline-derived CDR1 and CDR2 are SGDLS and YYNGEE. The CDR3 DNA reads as TGTGCCAGCAGCGCCAGACAGGGGTACTATGGCTACACCTTC. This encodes CASSARQGYYGYTF.

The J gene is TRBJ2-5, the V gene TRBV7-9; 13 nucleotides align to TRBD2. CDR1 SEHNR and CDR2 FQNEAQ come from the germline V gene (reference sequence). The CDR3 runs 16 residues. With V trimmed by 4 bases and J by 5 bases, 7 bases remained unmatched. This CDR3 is CASSSGLAGARETQYF. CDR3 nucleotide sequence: TGTGCCAGCAGCTCCGGACTAGCGGGGGCCCGGGAGACCCAGTACTTC.

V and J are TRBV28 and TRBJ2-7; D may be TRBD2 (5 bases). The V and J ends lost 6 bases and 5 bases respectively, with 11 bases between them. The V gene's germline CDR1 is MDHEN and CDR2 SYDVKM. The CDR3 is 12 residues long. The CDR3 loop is CASSLVGNEQYF. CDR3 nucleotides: TGTGCCAGCAGCCTTGTCGGGAACGAGCAGTACTTC.

CDR3 sequence reads: CASRPGVYGYTF. CDR3 bases: TGCGCCAGCAGGCCGGGTGTATATGGCTACACCTTC. This rearrangement joins TRBV5-1 to TRBJ1-2; no clear D. Germline V lookup: CDR1 SGHRS, CDR2 YFSETQ. The length of the CDR3 is 12 residues. V lost 5 bases to trimming and J lost 5 bases, with 10 bases between them.

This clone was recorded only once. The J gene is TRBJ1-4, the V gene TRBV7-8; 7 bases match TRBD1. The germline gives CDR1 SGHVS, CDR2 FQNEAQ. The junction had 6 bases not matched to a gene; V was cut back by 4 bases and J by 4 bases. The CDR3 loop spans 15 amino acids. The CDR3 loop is CASSSTGLYNEKLFF. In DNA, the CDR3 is TGTGCCAGCAGCTCGACAGGGCTGTATAATGAAAAACTGTTTTTT.

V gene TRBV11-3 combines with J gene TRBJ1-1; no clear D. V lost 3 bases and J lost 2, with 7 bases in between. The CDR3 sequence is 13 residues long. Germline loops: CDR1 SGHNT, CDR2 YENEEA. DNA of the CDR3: TGTGCCAGCAGCTTTGAGGGTAACACTGAAGCTTTCTTT. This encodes CASSFEGNTEAFF.

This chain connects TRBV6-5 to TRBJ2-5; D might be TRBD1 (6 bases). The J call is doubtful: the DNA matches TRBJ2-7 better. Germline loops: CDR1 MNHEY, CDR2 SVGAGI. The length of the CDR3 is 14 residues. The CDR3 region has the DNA TGTGCCAGCAGGAAACAGGGATTTATTTACGAGCAGTACTTC. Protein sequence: CASRKQGFIYEQYF.

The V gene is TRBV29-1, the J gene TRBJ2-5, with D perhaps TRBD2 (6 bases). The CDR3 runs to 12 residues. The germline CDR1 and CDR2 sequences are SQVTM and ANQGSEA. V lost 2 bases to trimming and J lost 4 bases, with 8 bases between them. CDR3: CSVETGGETQYF. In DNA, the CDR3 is TGCAGCGTTGAAACCGGGGGAGAGACCCAGTACTTC. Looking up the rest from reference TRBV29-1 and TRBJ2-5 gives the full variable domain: SAVISQKPSRDICQRGTSLTIQCQVDSQVTMMFWYRQQPGQSLTLIATANQGSEATYESGFVIDKFPISRPNLTFSTLTVSNMSPEDSSIYLCSVETGGETQYFGPGTRLLVL.

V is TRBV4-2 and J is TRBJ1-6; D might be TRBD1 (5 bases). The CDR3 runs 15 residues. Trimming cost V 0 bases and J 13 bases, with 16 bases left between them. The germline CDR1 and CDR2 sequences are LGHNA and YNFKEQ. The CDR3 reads CASSQEGQGISPLHF. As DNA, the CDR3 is TGTGCCAGCAGCCAAGAGGGGCAGGGTATCTCGCCCCTCCACTTT.

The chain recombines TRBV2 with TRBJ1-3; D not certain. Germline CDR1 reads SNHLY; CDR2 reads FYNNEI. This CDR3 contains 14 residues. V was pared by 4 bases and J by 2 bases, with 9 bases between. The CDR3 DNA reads TGTGCCAGCAGTGCCCTAAGCCCTGGAAACACCATATATTTT. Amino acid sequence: CASSALSPGNTIYF. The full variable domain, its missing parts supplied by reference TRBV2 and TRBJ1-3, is EPEVTQTPSHQVTQMGQEVILRCVPISNHLYFYWYRQILGQKVEFLVSFYNNEISEKSEIFDDQFSVERPDGSNFTLKIRSTKLEDSAMYFCASSALSPGNTIYFGEGSWLTVV.

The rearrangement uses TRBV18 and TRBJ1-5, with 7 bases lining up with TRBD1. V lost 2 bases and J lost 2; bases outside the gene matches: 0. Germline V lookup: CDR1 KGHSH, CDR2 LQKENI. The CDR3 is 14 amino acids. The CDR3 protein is CASSPGQGNQPQHF. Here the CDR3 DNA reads TGTGCCAGCTCACCAGGACAGGGCAATCAGCCCCAGCATTTT.

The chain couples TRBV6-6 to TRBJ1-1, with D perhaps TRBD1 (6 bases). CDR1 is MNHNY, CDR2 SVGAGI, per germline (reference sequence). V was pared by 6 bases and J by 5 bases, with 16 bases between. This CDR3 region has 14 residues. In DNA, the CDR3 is TGTGCCAGCAGAAAACAGGGTTCGGGGACTGAAGCTTTCTTT. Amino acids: CASRKQGSGTEAFF.

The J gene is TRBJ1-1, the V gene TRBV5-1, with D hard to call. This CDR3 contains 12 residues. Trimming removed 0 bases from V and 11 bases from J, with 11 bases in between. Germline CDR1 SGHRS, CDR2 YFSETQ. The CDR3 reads CASSLEVGGAFF. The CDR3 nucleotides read TGCGCCAGCAGCTTGGAGGTAGGAGGTGCTTTCTTT.

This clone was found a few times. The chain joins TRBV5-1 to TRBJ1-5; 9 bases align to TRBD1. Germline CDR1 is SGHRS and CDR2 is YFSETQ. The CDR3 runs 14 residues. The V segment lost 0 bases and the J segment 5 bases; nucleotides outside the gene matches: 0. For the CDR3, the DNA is TGCGCCAGCAGCTTGGGACAGGGGGATCAGCCCCAGCATTTT. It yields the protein CASSLGQGDQPQHF.

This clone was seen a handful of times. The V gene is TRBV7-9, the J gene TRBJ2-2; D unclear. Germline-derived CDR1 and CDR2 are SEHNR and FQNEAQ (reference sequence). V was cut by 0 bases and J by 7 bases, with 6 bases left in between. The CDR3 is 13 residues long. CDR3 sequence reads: CASSLALRGELFF. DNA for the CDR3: TGTGCCAGCAGCTTAGCGCTGCGCGGGGAGCTGTTTTTT.

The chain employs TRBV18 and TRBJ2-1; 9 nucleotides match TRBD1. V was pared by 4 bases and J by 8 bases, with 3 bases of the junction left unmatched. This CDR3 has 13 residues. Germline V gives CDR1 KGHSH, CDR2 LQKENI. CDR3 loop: CASSRDREDEQFF. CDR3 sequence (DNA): TGTGCCAGCTCACGGGACAGGGAAGATGAGCAGTTCTTC.

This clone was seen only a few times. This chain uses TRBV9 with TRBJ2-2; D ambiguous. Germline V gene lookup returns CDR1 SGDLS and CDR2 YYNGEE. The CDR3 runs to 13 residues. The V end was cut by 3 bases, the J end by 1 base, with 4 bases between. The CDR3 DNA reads TGTGCCAGCAGCGCAGGGAACACCGGGGAGCTGTTTTTT. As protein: CASSAGNTGELFF.

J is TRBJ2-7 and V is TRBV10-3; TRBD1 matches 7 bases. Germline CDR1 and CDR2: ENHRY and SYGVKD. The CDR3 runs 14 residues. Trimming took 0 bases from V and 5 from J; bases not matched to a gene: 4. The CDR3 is CAISESTGRDEQYF. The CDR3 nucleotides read TGTGCCATCAGTGAGTCGACAGGGCGGGACGAGCAGTACTTC.

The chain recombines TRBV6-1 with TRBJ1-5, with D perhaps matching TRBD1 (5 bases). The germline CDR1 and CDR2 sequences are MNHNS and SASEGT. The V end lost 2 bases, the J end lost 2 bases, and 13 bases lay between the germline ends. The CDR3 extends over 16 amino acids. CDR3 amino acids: CASSEYRGGGNQPQHF. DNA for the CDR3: TGTGCCAGCAGTGAATATAGGGGAGGGGGCAATCAGCCCCAGCATTTT.

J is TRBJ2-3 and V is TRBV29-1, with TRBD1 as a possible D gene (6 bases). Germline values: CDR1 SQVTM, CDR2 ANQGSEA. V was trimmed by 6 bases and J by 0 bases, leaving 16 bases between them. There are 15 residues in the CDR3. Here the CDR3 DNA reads TGCAGCGTCGCCCGGACAGCGTCTAGCACAGATACGCAGTATTTT. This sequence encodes CSVARTASSTDTQYF.

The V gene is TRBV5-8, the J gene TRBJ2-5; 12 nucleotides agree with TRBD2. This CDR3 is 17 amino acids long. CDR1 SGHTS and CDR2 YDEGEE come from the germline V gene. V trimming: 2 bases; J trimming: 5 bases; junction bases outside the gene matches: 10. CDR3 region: CASSFGLAGTLEETQYF. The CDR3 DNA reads TGTGCCAGCAGCTTCGGACTAGCGGGGACACTTGAGGAGACCCAGTACTTC.

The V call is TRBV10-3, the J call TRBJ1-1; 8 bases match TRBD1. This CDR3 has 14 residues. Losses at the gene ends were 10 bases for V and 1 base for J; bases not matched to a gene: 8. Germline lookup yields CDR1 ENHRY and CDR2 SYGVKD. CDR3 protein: CASGQGLWNTEAFF. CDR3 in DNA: TGTGCCAGCGGACAGGGTTTATGGAACACTGAAGCTTTCTTT.

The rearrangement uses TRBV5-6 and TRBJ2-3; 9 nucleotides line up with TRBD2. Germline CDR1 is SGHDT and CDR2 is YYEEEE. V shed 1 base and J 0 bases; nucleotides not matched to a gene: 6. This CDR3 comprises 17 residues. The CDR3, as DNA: TGTGCCAGCAGCTTGTTCGTCCTAGCGGGGAGCACAGATACGCAGTATTTT. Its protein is CASSLFVLAGSTDTQYF.